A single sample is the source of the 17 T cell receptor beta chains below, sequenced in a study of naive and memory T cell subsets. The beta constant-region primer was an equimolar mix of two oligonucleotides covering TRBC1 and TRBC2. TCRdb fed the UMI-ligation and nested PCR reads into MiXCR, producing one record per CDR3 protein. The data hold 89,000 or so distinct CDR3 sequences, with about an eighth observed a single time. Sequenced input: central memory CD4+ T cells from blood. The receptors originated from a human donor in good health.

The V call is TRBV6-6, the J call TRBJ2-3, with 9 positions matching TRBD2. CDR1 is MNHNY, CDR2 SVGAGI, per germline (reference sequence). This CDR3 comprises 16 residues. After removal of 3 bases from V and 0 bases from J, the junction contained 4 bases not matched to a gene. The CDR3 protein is CASSYLSGRSTDTQYF. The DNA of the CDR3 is TGTGCCAGCAGTTATCTGAGCGGGAGGAGCACAGATACGCAGTATTTT.

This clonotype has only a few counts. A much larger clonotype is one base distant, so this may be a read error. CDR3 region: CASSLANRGYTEAFF. DNA of the CDR3: TGTGCCAGCAGCTTAGCAAACCGAGGCTACACTGAAGCTTTCTTT. The rearrangement joins TRBV7-2 to TRBJ1-1; no clear D. Trimming stripped 0 bases from V and 3 bases from J, with 11 bases between. The CDR3 contains 15 residues. In germline, CDR1 is SGHTA, CDR2 FQGNSA.

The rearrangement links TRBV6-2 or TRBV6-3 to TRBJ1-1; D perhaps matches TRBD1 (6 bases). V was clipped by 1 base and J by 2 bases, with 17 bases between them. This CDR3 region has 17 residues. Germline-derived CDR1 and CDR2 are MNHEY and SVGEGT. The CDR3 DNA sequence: TGTGCCAGCAGTTACTTTTACGACAGGCCGGAAAACACTGAAGCTTTCTTT. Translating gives CASSYFYDRPENTEAFF.

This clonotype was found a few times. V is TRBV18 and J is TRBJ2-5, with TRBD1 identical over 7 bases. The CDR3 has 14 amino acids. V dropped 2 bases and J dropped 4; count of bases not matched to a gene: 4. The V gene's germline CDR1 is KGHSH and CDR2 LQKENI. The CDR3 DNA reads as TGTGCCAGCTCACCAGGGCCAGGGGGAGAGACCCAGTACTTC. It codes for CASSPGPGGETQYF.

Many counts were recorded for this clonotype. CDR3 loop: CAIAGQGSFSPSTDTQYF. The CDR3 region has the DNA TGTGCCATCGCAGGTCAGGGATCCTTTTCCCCTAGCACAGATACGCAGTATTTT. The V and J genes are TRBV12-3 or TRBV12-4 and TRBJ2-3; D might be TRBD1 (5 bases). V lost 10 bases to trimming and J lost 0 bases, with 26 bases between them. The CDR3 sequence is 18 residues long.

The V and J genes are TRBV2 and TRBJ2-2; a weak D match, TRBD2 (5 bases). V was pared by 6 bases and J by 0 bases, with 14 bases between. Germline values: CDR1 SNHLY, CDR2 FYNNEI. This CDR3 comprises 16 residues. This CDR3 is CASRSLGRSNTGELFF. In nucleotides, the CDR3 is TGTGCCAGCAGATCCCTGGGGAGATCGAACACCGGGGAGCTGTTTTTT.

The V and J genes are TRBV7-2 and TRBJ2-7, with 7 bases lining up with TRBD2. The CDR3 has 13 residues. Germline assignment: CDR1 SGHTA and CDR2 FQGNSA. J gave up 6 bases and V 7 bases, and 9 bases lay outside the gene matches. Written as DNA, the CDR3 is TGTGCCAGCACCGGGGGAGGGAGGCTCGAGCAGTACTTC. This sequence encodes CASTGGGRLEQYF.

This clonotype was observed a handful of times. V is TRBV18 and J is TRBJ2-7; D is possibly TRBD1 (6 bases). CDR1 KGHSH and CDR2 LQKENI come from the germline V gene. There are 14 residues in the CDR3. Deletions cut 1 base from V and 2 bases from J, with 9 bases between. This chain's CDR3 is CASSPQGVAYEQYF. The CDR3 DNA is TGTGCCAGCTCACCACAGGGGGTGGCCTACGAGCAGTACTTC.

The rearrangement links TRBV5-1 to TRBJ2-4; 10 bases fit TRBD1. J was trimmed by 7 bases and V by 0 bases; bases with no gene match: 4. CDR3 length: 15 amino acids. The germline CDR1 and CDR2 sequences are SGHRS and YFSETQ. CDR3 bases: TGCGCCAGCAGCTTGGCCGAGGGACAGGGGAACATTCAGTACTTC. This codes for CASSLAEGQGNIQYF.

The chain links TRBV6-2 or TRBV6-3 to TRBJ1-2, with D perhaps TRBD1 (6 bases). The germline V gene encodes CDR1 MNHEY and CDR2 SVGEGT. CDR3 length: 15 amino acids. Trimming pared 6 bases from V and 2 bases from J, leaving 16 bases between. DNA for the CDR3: TGTGCCAGCAGCCCTCCTCCGGACAGAAACTATGGCTACACCTTC. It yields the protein CASSPPPDRNYGYTF.

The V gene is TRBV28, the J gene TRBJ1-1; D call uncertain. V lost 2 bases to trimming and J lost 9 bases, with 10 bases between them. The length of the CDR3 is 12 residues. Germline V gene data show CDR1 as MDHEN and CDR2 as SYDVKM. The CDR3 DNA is TGTGCCAGCAGTTTAAAAACAAGTAAAGCTTTCTTT. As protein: CASSLKTSKAFF.

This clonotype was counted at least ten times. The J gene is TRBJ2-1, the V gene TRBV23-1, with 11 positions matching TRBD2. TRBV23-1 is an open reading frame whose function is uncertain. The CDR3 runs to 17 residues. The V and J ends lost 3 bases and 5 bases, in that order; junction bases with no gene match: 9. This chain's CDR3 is CASSQTVGLAVNNEQFF. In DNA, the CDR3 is TGCGCCAGCAGTCAGACGGTGGGACTAGCGGTGAACAATGAGCAGTTCTTC.

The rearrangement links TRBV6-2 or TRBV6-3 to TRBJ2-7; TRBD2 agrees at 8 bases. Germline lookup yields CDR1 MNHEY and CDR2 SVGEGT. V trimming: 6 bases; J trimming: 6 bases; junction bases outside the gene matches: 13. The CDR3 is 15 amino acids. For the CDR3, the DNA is TGTGCCAGCAGATCCGAACGGGAGGGCCGTTCCGAGCAGTACTTC. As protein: CASRSEREGRSEQYF.

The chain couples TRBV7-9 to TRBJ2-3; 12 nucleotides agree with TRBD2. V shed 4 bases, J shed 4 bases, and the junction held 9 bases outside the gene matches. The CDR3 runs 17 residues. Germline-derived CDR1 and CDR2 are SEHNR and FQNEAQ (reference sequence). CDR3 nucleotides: TGTGCCAGCAGCTCCATGGAGACTAGCGGGAGCGCAGATACGCAGTATTTT. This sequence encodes CASSSMETSGSADTQYF.

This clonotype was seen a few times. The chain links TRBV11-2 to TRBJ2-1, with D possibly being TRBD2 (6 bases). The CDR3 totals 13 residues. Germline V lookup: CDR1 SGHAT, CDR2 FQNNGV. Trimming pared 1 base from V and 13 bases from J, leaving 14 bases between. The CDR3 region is CASSLAGSGVQFF. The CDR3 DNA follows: TGTGCCAGCAGCTTAGCAGGTAGCGGAGTACAGTTCTTC.

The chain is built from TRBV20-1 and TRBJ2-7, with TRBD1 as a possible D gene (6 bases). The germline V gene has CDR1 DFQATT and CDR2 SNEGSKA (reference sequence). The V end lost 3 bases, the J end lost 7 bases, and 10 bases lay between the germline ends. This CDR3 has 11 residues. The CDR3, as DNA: TGCAGTGCTAGGGGGGCCGGGGAGCAGTACTTC. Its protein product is CSARGAGEQYF.

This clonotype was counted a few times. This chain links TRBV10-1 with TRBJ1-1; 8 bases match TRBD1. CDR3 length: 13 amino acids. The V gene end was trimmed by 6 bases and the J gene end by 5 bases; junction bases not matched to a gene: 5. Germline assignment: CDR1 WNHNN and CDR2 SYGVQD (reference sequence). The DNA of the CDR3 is TGCGCCAGCAGCAGACAGGGGCGTACTGAAGCTTTCTTT. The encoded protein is CASSRQGRTEAFF.